The 27 T cell receptor beta chains below all came from one sample that was sequenced in a study of T cell changes during pregnancy in multiple sclerosis. Measured with immunoSEQ multiplex PCR; TCRdb has only the in-frame clones, and not every one. The repertoire holds tens of thousands of clones, with about 93% as singletons. The sequences come from peripheral blood, collected in the third trimester of pregnancy. The receptors originated from a female donor with multiple sclerosis, enrolled in a pregnancy study.

The genes are TRBV28 and TRBJ1-2, with 7 positions matching TRBD1. V was pared by 5 bases and J by 8 bases, with 8 bases of the junction left unmatched. The CDR3 covers 13 residues. In germline, CDR1 is MDHEN, CDR2 SYDVKM. The CDR3 protein is CASSAGQIQGYTF. As DNA, the CDR3 is TGTGCCAGCAGTGCGGGACAGATTCAGGGCTACACCTTC.

The genes are TRBV2 and TRBJ1-1, with a possible D match to TRBD1 (6 bases). CDR3 length: 15 amino acids. The germline V and J ends were trimmed by 4 bases and 4 bases, with 16 bases remaining between them. Germline CDR1 reads SNHLY; CDR2 reads FYNNEI. The CDR3 nucleotides are TGTGCCAGCAGTGTCACGACAGGCCGAACCACTGAAGCTTTCTTT. Translated, it gives CASSVTTGRTTEAFF.

The V gene is TRBV30, the J gene TRBJ2-7; D is perhaps TRBD1 (6 bases). In germline, CDR1 is GTSNPN, CDR2 SVGIG (reference sequence). With 2 bases removed from V and 7 bases from J, the gap between germline ends came to 15 bases. The CDR3 consists of 13 residues. The chain's CDR3 is CAWSSTGLGEQYF. CDR3 sequence (DNA): TGTGCCTGGAGTTCTACAGGGTTGGGGGAGCAGTACTTC.

The rearrangement joins TRBV7-9 to TRBJ2-7; tentatively, D is TRBD1 (5 bases). CDR1 is SEHNR and CDR2 is FQNEAQ in the germline V gene (reference sequence). With 4 bases removed from V and 0 bases from J, the gap between germline ends came to 10 bases. This CDR3 has 14 residues. This CDR3 reads CASSSPTASYEQYF. For the CDR3, the DNA is TGTGCCAGCAGCTCCCCGACAGCCTCCTACGAGCAGTACTTC.

The chain combines TRBV30 with TRBJ2-7, with TRBD1 as a possible D gene (5 bases). Germline V gene lookup returns CDR1 GTSNPN and CDR2 SVGIG (reference sequence). The CDR3 spans 12 residues. Trimming cost V 0 bases and J 5 bases, with 8 bases left between them. CDR3 sequence (DNA): TGTGCCTGGAGTGTACAGGCCCACGAGCAGTACTTC. It translates to CAWSVQAHEQYF.

J is TRBJ2-3 and V is TRBV4-1, with 10 bases that match TRBD2. V lost 0 bases, J lost 4 bases, and 10 bases stayed unmatched. The CDR3 totals 18 residues. Germline assignment: CDR1 MGHRA and CDR2 YSYEKL. The CDR3 DNA reads TGCGCCAGCAGCCAAGATATCGTAGCGGGAGGTTTCGCAGATACGCAGTATTTT. It translates to CASSQDIVAGGFADTQYF.

V is TRBV4-2 and J is TRBJ2-5; 9 nucleotides match TRBD2. In germline, CDR1 is LGHNA, CDR2 YNFKEQ. With V trimmed by 4 bases and J by 2 bases, 20 bases remained unmatched. CDR3 length equals 20 residues. Here the CDR3 DNA reads TGTGCCAGCAGCCGGCACAAAACATTCGGGGTAGCGGGAGATCAAGAGACCCAGTACTTC. The encoded protein is CASSRHKTFGVAGDQETQYF.

The rearrangement links TRBV6-6 to TRBJ2-7; 9 nucleotides line up with TRBD2. The V and J ends lost 3 bases and 2 bases, in that order; junction bases with no gene match: 8. Looked up from germline, CDR1 is MNHNY and CDR2 is SVGAGI (reference sequence). The CDR3 is 16 amino acids. CDR3 DNA: TGTGCCAGCAGTTATGGCGTCGCTAGCGGGACCTACGAGCAGTACTTC. It codes for CASSYGVASGTYEQYF.

The V and J genes are TRBV7-3 and TRBJ1-5; D is possibly TRBD1 (6 bases). The CDR3 sequence is 17 residues long. CDR1 is SGHTA and CDR2 is FQGTGA in the germline V gene. The germline V and J ends were trimmed by 5 bases and 5 bases, with 22 bases remaining between them. The CDR3 spells CASSQSKLGTLYQPQHF. The CDR3 bases are TGTGCCAGCAGCCAATCCAAACTCGGGACACTCTATCAGCCCCAGCATTTT.

The chain joins TRBV30 to TRBJ2-5; tentative D call: TRBD2 (6 bases). Judging by the DNA end, TRBJ2-7 fits better; the J call may be wrong. Germline V gene lookup returns CDR1 GTSNPN and CDR2 SVGIG (reference sequence). The CDR3 totals 13 residues. In DNA form, the CDR3 reads TGTGCCTGGAGCGCCGCGCGGGGCTACGAGCAGTACTTC. This gives the protein CAWSAARGYEQYF.

The gene calls are TRBV5-4 and TRBJ2-6; no clear D gene. This CDR3 has 16 residues. V gave up 0 bases and J gave up 4 bases, with 11 bases separating them. Germline V lookup: CDR1 SGHNT, CDR2 YYREEE (reference sequence). This chain's CDR3 is CASSLAGAAGANVLTF. The CDR3 bases are TGTGCCAGCAGCTTGGCCGGTGCGGCCGGGGCCAACGTCCTGACTTTC. The full variable domain, completed using reference TRBV5-4 and TRBJ2-6, is ETGVTQSPTHLIKTRGQQVTLRCSSQSGHNTVSWYQQALGQGPQFIFQYYREEENGRGNFPPRFSGLQFPNYSSELNVNALELDDSALYLCASSLAGAAGANVLTFGAGSRLTVL.

DNA of the CDR3: TGTGCCAGCAGCTCACTATCTAGCACAGATACGCAGTATTTT. It yields the protein CASSSLSSTDTQYF. The chain joins TRBV7-2 to TRBJ2-3; D is ambiguous. V was trimmed by 4 bases and J by 0 bases, leaving 8 bases between them. There are 14 residues in the CDR3. Germline V gene sequence: CDR1 SGHTA, CDR2 FQGNSA.

The table lists this clone with a count of one. This rearrangement joins TRBV19 to TRBJ2-5; D is unresolved. The germline V gene has CDR1 LNHDA and CDR2 SQIVND (reference sequence). Between the trimmed V and J ends, which lost 5 bases and 2 bases, there was a span of 3 bases. This CDR3 region has 11 residues. This chain's CDR3 is CASSVQETQYF. The CDR3 DNA reads as TGTGCCAGTAGTGTACAAGAGACCCAGTACTTC.

The chain employs TRBV5-6 and TRBJ1-1, with D maybe TRBD1 (6 bases). Germline lookup yields CDR1 SGHDT and CDR2 YYEEEE. V shed 0 bases and J shed 5 bases, with 17 bases lying between them. The CDR3 length is 16 residues. For the CDR3, the DNA is TGTGCCAGCAGCTTGGAAATACAGGGACGTTGGACTGAAGCTTTCTTT. It encodes CASSLEIQGRWTEAFF.

The chain uses TRBV5-1 and TRBJ1-2, with TRBD1 matching 7 bases. The CDR3 loop spans 12 amino acids. Germline V gives CDR1 SGHRS, CDR2 YFSETQ. After removal of 0 bases from V and 8 bases from J, the junction contained 1 base not matched to a gene. This CDR3 reads CASSLGQGGYTF. CDR3 bases: TGCGCCAGCAGCTTGGGACAGGGAGGCTACACCTTC.

This CDR3 reads CASSPPVRGESVNAFF. The CDR3 nucleotides are TGTGCCAGCTCACCACCGGTAAGGGGCGAGAGTGTGAATGCTTTCTTT. The V and J genes are TRBV18 and TRBJ1-1; a weak D match, TRBD1 (5 bases). This CDR3 spans 16 amino acids. V was cut by 0 bases and J by 11 bases, with 22 bases left in between. Germline V CDR1 and CDR2: KGHSH, LQKENI.

Notes on this clone: A junction end diverges from the germline sequence, so it may reflect a read error. The rearrangement uses TRBV19 and TRBJ2-1; 10 bases line up with TRBD2. The germline gives CDR1 LNHDA, CDR2 SQIVND (reference sequence). The CDR3 is 15 residues long. The CDR3 nucleotides read TGTGCCAGTAGGATAGCGGGAGGCCTCTACAATGAGCAGTTCTTC. This sequence encodes CASRIAGGLYNEQFF.

The rearrangement uses TRBV19 and TRBJ2-3, with no clear D. The CDR3 contains 12 residues. Germline-derived CDR1 and CDR2 are LNHDA and SQIVND (reference sequence). V lost 6 bases and J 6 bases, leaving 10 bases between the germline ends. The CDR3 DNA sequence: TGTGCCAGTAGCCAGTCCTGGGATACGCAGTATTTT. Translating gives CASSQSWDTQYF.

The table lists this clone with a count of one. This chain joins TRBV30 and TRBJ2-1; possibly TRBD2 for D (6 bases). The CDR3 consists of 14 residues. Per the germline V gene, CDR1 is GTSNPN and CDR2 is SVGIG (reference sequence). Trimming removed 2 bases at V and 4 bases at J, with 12 bases between. The CDR3 is CAWSTGTHYNEQFF. The CDR3, as DNA: TGTGCCTGGAGTACCGGGACTCATTACAATGAGCAGTTCTTC.

The V gene is TRBV6-5, the J gene TRBJ2-2; no clear D. CDR3 length equals 13 residues. Germline V CDR1 and CDR2: MNHEY, SVGAGI. Trimming took 2 bases from V and 7 from J, leaving 8 bases between them. CDR3 bases: TGTGCCAGCAGTTACGGAGACCTCGGGGAGCTGTTTTTT. This codes for CASSYGDLGELFF.

The chain couples TRBV6-5 to TRBJ2-1, with no clear D. The CDR3 is 14 amino acids. From germline, CDR1 is MNHEY and CDR2 SVGAGI. Trimming took 5 bases from V and 6 from J, leaving 14 bases between them. For the CDR3, the DNA is TGTGCCAGCAGTAGTACTAATAGTGGCAATGAGCAGTTCTTC. This sequence encodes CASSSTNSGNEQFF.

This clone appeared a few times. The chain has TRBV28 and TRBJ1-5, with D tentatively TRBD1 (5 bases). V was clipped by 5 bases and J by 1 base, with 15 bases between them. CDR3 length: 16 amino acids. Germline CDR1 is MDHEN and CDR2 is SYDVKM. The CDR3 region is CASSVRRQGSNQPQHF. CDR3 coding DNA: TGTGCCAGCAGTGTAAGGCGGCAGGGAAGCAATCAGCCCCAGCATTTT.

This clone was observed once. The chain carries TRBV6-5 and TRBJ2-1, with 10 bases that match TRBD2. CDR3 size: 15 residues. Trimming at V came to 0 bases and at J to 5 bases, leaving 1 base not matched to a gene. CDR1 and CDR2 from the germline V gene are MNHEY and SVGAGI. This chain's CDR3 is CASSYSGTSDNEQFF. The DNA of the CDR3 is TGTGCCAGCAGTTACTCCGGGACTAGCGACAATGAGCAGTTCTTC.

V usage is TRBV27 and J usage is TRBJ2-7, with TRBD2 as a possible D gene (5 bases). Germline CDR1 and CDR2: MNHEY and SMNVEV (reference sequence). The V and J ends lost 6 bases and 5 bases respectively, with 29 bases between them. The CDR3 has 18 amino acids. CDR3 residues: CASRHSTNKDLRANEQYF. The CDR3 nucleotides are TGTGCCAGCAGGCACTCAACTAATAAGGACTTACGGGCGAACGAGCAGTACTTC.

The rearrangement uses TRBV4-1 and TRBJ2-2, with 14 bases that match TRBD2. Germline V gene sequence: CDR1 MGHRA, CDR2 YSYEKL. The CDR3 consists of 19 residues. The ends lost 1 base at V and 5 bases at J; junction bases unmatched: 9. CDR3 sequence: CASSQGPGLAGVGTGELFF. CDR3 sequence (DNA): TGCGCCAGCAGCCAAGGGCCGGGACTAGCGGGAGTAGGGACCGGGGAGCTGTTTTTT.

The V and J genes are TRBV27 and TRBJ2-7; the match to TRBD2 covers 7 bases. The CDR3 has 15 amino acids. The trim removed 6 bases at V and 2 bases at J, leaving 10 bases unmatched. CDR1 and CDR2 from the germline V gene are MNHEY and SMNVEV (reference sequence). CDR3 nucleotide sequence: TGTGCCAGCAGCCTTGGGACTACCAGACCCTACGAGCAGTACTTC. Amino acid sequence: CASSLGTTRPYEQYF.

This sequence joins TRBV27 and TRBJ1-2, with 8 bases fitting TRBD1. Germline assignment: CDR1 MNHEY and CDR2 SMNVEV (reference sequence). The CDR3 runs to 13 residues. The trim removed 3 bases at V and 7 bases at J, leaving 4 bases unmatched. The CDR3 sequence is CASSFQGARGYTF. The CDR3, as DNA: TGTGCCAGCAGTTTCCAGGGGGCGCGTGGCTACACCTTC.